The rows below give T cell receptor beta chains drawn from one sample of a study of glioma-infiltrating T cells. TCRdb re-analysed the multiplex PCR reads in MiXCR, keeping a single row per CDR3 protein. Among around 350,000 distinct CDR3 sequences, 41% were seen once, and the ten largest hold about 12%. Sequenced input: glioma tissue, nonneoplastic brain tissue, or PBMCs (not recorded which). The receptors were gathered from a human donor with low-grade glioma or glioblastoma, undergoing nonglioma brain surgery, or in good health (not recorded which). Both conserved end residues are part of each CDR3. Fields, in order: V gene, clone size, J gene, D gene, CDR3 protein, CDR3 DNA. A D gene is named only where the DNA matches it firmly. Clone size is not always given. Where it is, it says once, few, many or a class for expanded clones.

V gene: TRBV7-9
clone size: .
J gene: TRBJ2-7
D gene: TRBD1
CDR3 protein: CASSPREGQGIYEQYF
CDR3 DNA: TGTGCCAGCAGCCCCAGAGAGGGACAGGGAATCTACGAGCAGTACTTC

V gene: TRBV27
clone size: once
J gene: TRBJ2-3
D gene: .
CDR3 protein: CASRTLPGDFLGDTQYF
CDR3 DNA: TGTGCCAGCAGAACCCTTCCAGGAGACTTTCTAGGAGATACGCAGTATTTT

V gene: TRBV20-1
clone size: .
J gene: TRBJ2-1
D gene: .
CDR3 protein: CSATQGAGNKQFF
CDR3 DNA: TGCAGTGCTACCCAGGGAGCCGGCAATAAGCAGTTCTTC

V gene: TRBV19
clone size: .
J gene: TRBJ2-1
D gene: TRBD2
CDR3 protein: CASGISGSSYNEQFF
CDR3 DNA: TGTGCCAGTGGTATAAGCGGGAGTTCCTACAATGAGCAGTTCTTC

V gene: TRBV5-1
clone size: .
J gene: TRBJ1-1
D gene: .
CDR3 protein: CASSLNSEAFF
CDR3 DNA: TGCGCCAGCAGCTTGAACAGCGAAGCTTTCTTT

V gene: TRBV6-1
clone size: many
J gene: TRBJ1-5
D gene: .
CDR3 protein: CASSEALGHTSNQPQHF
CDR3 DNA: TGTGCCAGCAGTGAAGCATTGGGGCACACCAGCAATCAGCCCCAGCATTTT

V gene: TRBV20-1
clone size: few
J gene: TRBJ2-2
D gene: .
CDR3 protein: CSARESTGELFF
CDR3 DNA: TGCAGTGCTAGAGAAAGCACCGGGGAGCTGTTTTTT

V gene: TRBV4-3
clone size: .
J gene: TRBJ1-2
D gene: TRBD1
CDR3 protein: CASSQHTSTGGKMSYGYTF
CDR3 DNA: TGCGCCAGCAGCCAACATACCTCAACAGGGGGCAAGATGAGTTATGGCTACACCTTC

V gene: TRBV20-1
clone size: few
J gene: TRBJ1-1
D gene: TRBD1
CDR3 protein: CSASPRGGWSNTEAFF
CDR3 DNA: TGCAGTGCTAGTCCGAGAGGGGGCTGGTCGAACACTGAAGCTTTCTTT

V gene: TRBV7-2
clone size: few
J gene: TRBJ2-1
D gene: .
CDR3 protein: CASSIRQAGGEQFF
CDR3 DNA: TGTGCCAGCAGCATAAGACAGGCCGGAGGTGAGCAGTTCTTC

V gene: TRBV20-1
clone size: .
J gene: TRBJ2-7
D gene: .
CDR3 protein: CSARVGGDEQYF
CDR3 DNA: TGCAGTGCTAGGGTCGGGGGAGACGAGCAGTACTTC

V gene: TRBV7-2
clone size: .
J gene: TRBJ1-2
D gene: .
CDR3 protein: CASSLPGLYGYTF
CDR3 DNA: TGTGCCAGCAGCTTACCGGGGCTGTATGGCTACACCTTC

V gene: TRBV14
clone size: .
J gene: TRBJ1-2
D gene: TRBD1
CDR3 protein: CASSPGAGGNYGYTF
CDR3 DNA: TGTGCCAGCAGCCCCGGAGCAGGGGGCAACTATGGCTACACCTTC

V gene: TRBV27
clone size: .
J gene: TRBJ1-5
D gene: .
CDR3 protein: CASRDRDTGPRHF
CDR3 DNA: TGTGCCAGCAGAGACCGGGACACGGGGCCCCGGCATTTT

V gene: TRBV28
clone size: few
J gene: TRBJ1-1
D gene: TRBD1
CDR3 protein: CASSPTGDEYTEAFF
CDR3 DNA: TGTGCCAGCAGCCCGACAGGGGACGAGTACACTGAAGCTTTCTTT

V gene: TRBV27
clone size: many
J gene: TRBJ2-7
D gene: TRBD2
CDR3 protein: CASSTFLSGGPNEQYF
CDR3 DNA: TGTGCCAGCAGCACTTTCCTAAGCGGGGGGCCCAACGAGCAGTACTTC

V gene: TRBV7-9
clone size: few
J gene: TRBJ2-1
D gene: .
CDR3 protein: CASSLDGTGEFF
CDR3 DNA: TGTGCCAGCAGCTTAGACGGGACCGGGGAGTTCTTC

V gene: TRBV25-1
clone size: .
J gene: TRBJ1-2
D gene: .
CDR3 protein: CASSDRGDGYTF
CDR3 DNA: TGTGCCAGCAGTGATCGGGGGGATGGCTACACCTTC

V gene: TRBV27
clone size: many
J gene: TRBJ2-3
D gene: .
CDR3 protein: CASSLRPLHDTQYF
CDR3 DNA: TGTGCCAGCAGTTTAAGGCCCCTCCATGATACGCAGTATTTT